One sample yielded the 6 T cell receptor beta chains listed below, sequenced in a study of cytotoxic CD8 clonotypes in ibrutinib-treated CLL. Sequenced by immunoSEQ multiplex PCR; TCRdb stores in-frame clones only, minus some. Among some 130,000 clones, around 84% were seen once, and the ten largest hold roughly 3.1%. The source material was PBMCs, sampled after 24 months of ibrutinib treatment. The source of these receptors is a human donor with chronic lymphocytic leukemia.

V gene TRBV10-2 combines with J gene TRBJ2-5, with a tentative D call TRBD1 (6 bases). The germline V gene has CDR1 WSHSY and CDR2 SAAADI. The V and J ends lost 3 bases and 5 bases respectively, with 19 bases between them. This CDR3 is built from 16 residues. CDR3 in amino acids: CASSDFFRDTRETQYF. The CDR3 nucleotides are TGCGCCAGCAGTGACTTTTTCCGGGACACACGGGAGACCCAGTACTTC.

The chain recombines TRBV21-1 with TRBJ2-7. TRBV21-1 is flagged as a pseudogene. The CDR3 length is 14 residues. For the CDR3, the DNA is TGTGCCAGCAGCAAAAGGGCCCGGGGGCTCGAGCAGTACTTC. Protein: CASSKRARGLEQYF.

The chain has TRBV6-1 and TRBJ1-3; D perhaps matches TRBD1 (5 bases). Per the germline V gene, CDR1 is MNHNS and CDR2 is SASEGT. The length of the CDR3 is 17 residues. Trimming pared 1 base from V and 2 bases from J, leaving 15 bases between. CDR3 residues: CASSEGAPGKAGNTIYF. The CDR3, as DNA: TGTGCCAGCAGTGAAGGGGCCCCAGGGAAGGCTGGAAACACCATATATTTT.

The chain links TRBV19 to TRBJ2-4; D possibly corresponds to TRBD2 (6 bases). Trimming took 5 bases from V and 0 from J, leaving 11 bases between them. CDR3 length: 15 residues. Germline CDR1 is LNHDA and CDR2 is SQIVND (reference sequence). Written as DNA, the CDR3 is TGTGCCAGTAGTTCGGGGGAAATAGCCAAAAACATTCAGTACTTC. Translation gives CASSSGEIAKNIQYF.

This chain uses TRBV7-8 with TRBJ1-5, with 12 positions matching TRBD1. Unmatched junction bases numbered 3, after V lost 5 bases and J lost 7 bases. Per germline, CDR1 SGHVS and CDR2 FQNEAQ. There are 14 residues in the CDR3. CDR3 bases: TGTGCCAGCAGCGGGACAGGGGGCAGCCAGCCCCAGCATTTT. It codes for CASSGTGGSQPQHF. The full variable domain, in which reference TRBV7-8 and TRBJ1-5 provide the parts outside the CDR3, is GAGVSQSPRYKVAKRGQDVALRCDPISGHVSLFWYQQALGQGPEFLTYFQNEAQLDKSGLPSDRFFAERPEGSVSTLKIQRTQQEDSAVYLCASSGTGGSQPQHFGDGTRLSIL.

This rearrangement joins TRBV11-1 to TRBJ2-7, with a weak D call TRBD1 (6 bases). The CDR3 is 16 amino acids. Germline CDR1 reads SGHAT; CDR2 reads FQDESV (reference sequence). The V end lost 5 bases, the J end lost 0 bases, and 17 bases lay between the germline ends. CDR3 residues: CASSRTDRPSSYEQYF. The CDR3 nucleotides are TGTGCCAGCAGCCGGACAGACCGTCCAAGCTCCTACGAGCAGTACTTC. The full variable domain, rest sourced from reference TRBV11-1 and TRBJ2-7, is EAEVAQSPRYKITEKSQAVAFWCDPISGHATLYWYRQILGQGPELLVQFQDESVVDDSQLPKDRFSAERLKGVDSTLKIQPAELGDSAMYLCASSRTDRPSSYEQYFGPGTRLTVT.